These 21 T cell receptor beta chains share one sample of origin, sequenced in a study of blood T cell repertoires in COVID-19. Data came from immunoSEQ multiplex PCR; TCRdb stores just in-frame clones and leaves some out. The table has over 250,000 clones, approximately 85% seen once. Sequences were obtained from peripheral blood. These receptors all stem from an older woman with acute or convalescent COVID-19.

The J gene is TRBJ2-3, the V gene TRBV25-1; 9 nucleotides line up with TRBD2. The CDR3 has 16 residues. The germline gives CDR1 MGHDK, CDR2 SYGVNS. With 4 bases clipped from V and 6 bases from J, the junction kept 11 bases outside the gene matches. The DNA for the CDR3 is TGTGCCAGCAGTGCGCCTTTGGCGGGGGGGCTCGATACGCAGTATTTT. This sequence encodes CASSAPLAGGLDTQYF.

The chain carries TRBV12-3 or TRBV12-4 and TRBJ2-1; no clear D. The V and J ends lost 8 bases and 7 bases respectively, with 9 bases between them. The CDR3 contains 11 residues. DNA for the CDR3: TGTGCCAGCTGGCAGGATAATGAGCAGTTCTTC. This gives the protein CASWQDNEQFF.

In nucleotides, the CDR3 is TGCGCCAGCAGTCCTCGGACTAGTCCTACCTACGAGCAGTACTTC. It specifies CASSPRTSPTYEQYF. The chain carries TRBV5-1 and TRBJ2-7, with TRBD2 matching over 7 bases. The CDR3 has 15 residues. The germline CDR1 and CDR2 sequences are SGHRS and YFSETQ. Trimming at V came to 5 bases and at J to 2 bases, leaving 10 bases not matched to a gene.

This clone was detected only once. The V gene is TRBV6-5, the J gene TRBJ1-1; weak D call: TRBD1 (5 bases). The V gene lost 6 bases and the J gene lost 1 base, with 12 bases spanning the gap. The CDR3 is made up of 14 amino acids. The germline V gene has CDR1 MNHEY and CDR2 SVGAGI. CDR3 loop: CASSSKTGNTEAFF. CDR3 nucleotide sequence: TGTGCCAGCAGCTCGAAAACAGGGAACACTGAAGCTTTCTTT.

The J gene is TRBJ1-1, the V gene TRBV4-1, with no clear D. Germline V lookup: CDR1 MGHRA, CDR2 YSYEKL. The CDR3 spans 14 residues. Trimming took off 8 bases at V and 6 bases at J, with 19 bases between the two ends. The CDR3 sequence is CASQEGLGSAEAFF. DNA for the CDR3: TGCGCCAGCCAGGAAGGCTTAGGGAGCGCTGAAGCTTTCTTT.

The J gene is TRBJ1-3, the V gene TRBV7-2; tentatively, D is TRBD1 (6 bases). In germline, CDR1 is SGHTA, CDR2 FQGNSA. This CDR3 spans 13 amino acids. V lost 2 bases and J lost 11, with 13 bases in between. CDR3 in amino acids: CASSLRGGSSIYF. The DNA for the CDR3 is TGTGCCAGCAGCTTAAGGGGGGGTAGCTCCATATATTTT. The entire variable domain, with the rest obtained from reference TRBV7-2 and TRBJ1-3, is as follows: GAGVSQSPSNKVTEKGKDVELRCDPISGHTALYWYRQSLGQGLEFLIYFQGNSAPDKSGLPSDRFSAERTGGSVSTLTIQRTQQEDSAVYLCASSLRGGSSIYFGEGSWLTVV.

Comment on this clone: The same CDR3 is also encoded by other DNA sequences in this sample. The V and J genes are TRBV9 and TRBJ2-3; 9 bases line up with TRBD2. The CDR3 runs 15 residues. Looked up from germline, CDR1 is SGDLS and CDR2 is YYNGEE. Trimming removed 0 bases from V and 4 bases from J; junction bases left unmatched: 3. The CDR3 region is CASSVVGGGADTQYF. The CDR3 coding sequence is TGTGCCAGCAGCGTAGTGGGCGGGGGGGCAGATACGCAGTATTTT.

CDR3 nucleotide sequence: TGCGCCAGCAGCTTGGGAGGAATGAACTATGGCTACACCTTC. This encodes CASSLGGMNYGYTF. The chain joins TRBV5-1 to TRBJ1-2; D ambiguous. Trimming pared 0 bases from V and 2 bases from J, leaving 8 bases between. CDR1 is SGHRS, CDR2 YFSETQ, per germline. The CDR3 totals 14 residues. The complete variable domain, with remaining parts taken from reference TRBV5-1 and TRBJ1-2, reads KAGVTQTPRYLIKTRGQQVTLSCSPISGHRSVSWYQQTPGQGLQFLFEYFSETQRNKGNFPGRFSGRQFSNSRSEMNVSTLELGDSALYLCASSLGGMNYGYTFGSGTRLTVV.

The chain links TRBV21-1 to TRBJ1-6; TRBD1, the table's D call, was not compared with the DNA. TRBV21-1 is designated a pseudogene. This CDR3 has 17 residues. The CDR3 nucleotides read TGTGCCAAACACGGTATGTATACAGAAAATTATAATTCACCCCTCCACTTT. Its translation: CAKHGMYTENYNSPLHF.

The chain joins TRBV5-1 to TRBJ1-1; D is undetermined. Trimming removed 0 bases at V and 7 bases at J, with 13 bases between. This CDR3 is built from 14 residues. Per the germline V gene, CDR1 is SGHRS and CDR2 is YFSETQ. The chain's CDR3 is CASSLGSSGVEAFF. For the CDR3, the DNA is TGCGCCAGCAGCTTGGGATCTTCAGGCGTTGAAGCTTTCTTT.

The chain has TRBV6-1 and TRBJ1-1; D is undetermined. The V end lost 1 base, the J end lost 10 bases, and 10 bases lay between the germline ends. The CDR3 is made up of 12 amino acids. Germline CDR1 MNHNS, CDR2 SASEGT. This CDR3 reads CASSEGLRRAFF. CDR3 DNA sequence: TGTGCCAGCAGTGAAGGATTGAGGAGAGCTTTCTTT.

V usage is TRBV5-1 and J usage is TRBJ2-3; 11 nucleotides match TRBD2. The germline V gene has CDR1 SGHRS and CDR2 YFSETQ. CDR3 length equals 14 residues. Trimming cost V 7 bases and J 4 bases; bases outside gene matches: 5. In DNA form, the CDR3 reads TGCGCCAGCTCTAGCGGGGGGATCGCAGATACGCAGTATTTT. Amino acids: CASSSGGIADTQYF.

CDR3 bases: TGTGCCAGCAGCTTGGTGGGGCCACCCCTCCACTTT. This translates into CASSLVGPPLHF. V and J are TRBV5-4 and TRBJ1-6, with D perhaps TRBD1 (5 bases). Per germline, CDR1 SGHNT and CDR2 YYREEE (reference sequence). The CDR3 consists of 12 residues. V was cut by 0 bases and J by 11 bases, with 6 bases left in between.

The gene calls are TRBV7-2 and TRBJ2-7, with 9 bases aligning to TRBD2. The V gene's germline CDR1 is SGHTA and CDR2 FQGNSA. This CDR3 spans 16 amino acids. V lost 2 bases to trimming and J lost 4 bases; unmatched junction nucleotides: 9. DNA for the CDR3: TGTGCCAGCAGCTTATTTGGCGGGGGGGTTCGGTACGAGCAGTACTTC. Protein sequence: CASSLFGGGVRYEQYF. Complete variable domain (other parts from reference TRBV7-2 and TRBJ2-7): GAGVSQSPSNKVTEKGKDVELRCDPISGHTALYWYRQSLGQGLEFLIYFQGNSAPDKSGLPSDRFSAERTGGSVSTLTIQRTQQEDSAVYLCASSLFGGGVRYEQYFGPGTRLTVT.

The chain is built from TRBV19 and TRBJ1-2; 9 bases line up with TRBD1. The CDR3 totals 18 residues. V lost 3 bases to trimming and J lost 4 bases; unmatched junction nucleotides: 15. Germline V gene data show CDR1 as LNHDA and CDR2 as SQIVND (reference sequence). This CDR3 reads CASSMPGGTGFLGYGYTF. In nucleotides, the CDR3 is TGTGCCAGTAGTATGCCCGGCGGGACAGGGTTTCTCGGCTATGGCTACACCTTC.

Notes on this clone: The sample contains more than one DNA sequence encoding this CDR3. The V and J genes are TRBV5-1 and TRBJ1-1; D gene unclear. CDR3 length equals 14 residues. The V gene lost 0 bases and the J gene lost 2 bases, with 8 bases spanning the gap. Germline CDR1 reads SGHRS; CDR2 reads YFSETQ. CDR3 coding DNA: TGCGCCAGCAGCTTGGGAGGATTAAACACTGAAGCTTTCTTT. As protein: CASSLGGLNTEAFF.

This clone occurred once. The chain is built from TRBV19 and TRBJ1-4, with D perhaps matching TRBD1 (6 bases). Germline V lookup: CDR1 LNHDA, CDR2 SQIVND (reference sequence). V gave up 3 bases and J gave up 6 bases, with 8 bases separating them. CDR3 length equals 13 residues. In DNA, the CDR3 is TGTGCCAGTAGTATGCAGGGGTATGAAAAACTGTTTTTT. Protein: CASSMQGYEKLFF.

The chain is built from TRBV4-2 and TRBJ2-7; 11 positions agree with TRBD1. The V and J ends lost 6 bases and 4 bases, in that order; junction bases with no gene match: 5. The CDR3 consists of 14 residues. Germline loops: CDR1 LGHNA, CDR2 YNFKEQ. As DNA, the CDR3 is TGTGCCAGCAGACCGGACAGGGGGCAATACGAGCAGTACTTC. It translates to CASRPDRGQYEQYF.

This rearrangement joins TRBV24-1 to TRBJ2-2, with 9 bases matching TRBD2. This CDR3 is built from 14 residues. With 5 bases clipped from V and 6 bases from J, the junction kept 3 bases outside the gene matches. Germline lookup yields CDR1 KGHDR and CDR2 SFDVKD. For the CDR3, the DNA is TGTGCCACCAGTGCCGCGGGAGGGCCCGGGGAGCTGTTTTTT. Translation gives CATSAAGGPGELFF.

In DNA form, the CDR3 reads TGTGCCAGCAGCCCACGGACAGGGTCGGGCAATGAGCAGTTCTTC. Translation: CASSPRTGSGNEQFF. V usage is TRBV11-2 and J usage is TRBJ2-1; TRBD1 agrees at 8 bases. The V and J ends lost 5 bases and 6 bases, in that order; junction bases with no gene match: 9. The CDR3 length is 15 residues. CDR1 is SGHAT and CDR2 is FQNNGV in the germline V gene.

This clone occurred once. This chain joins TRBV6-1 and TRBJ1-4; 8 bases agree with TRBD1. The CDR3 is 16 residues long. The trim removed 4 bases at V and 5 bases at J, leaving 9 bases unmatched. Germline assignment: CDR1 MNHNS and CDR2 SASEGT. DNA for the CDR3: TGTGCCAGCAGTGTAATGGGGACAGGCGCGAATGAAAAACTGTTTTTT. Translating gives CASSVMGTGANEKLFF.